This TCR beta chain was sequenced for a study of blood T cells in healthy people across ages. It was with a sample-barcoded 5' primer and a J-beta primer mix that a second PCR of about 6 to 12 cycles was run. TCRdb redid the calling of the 5' RACE reads with MiXCR, one entry per CDR3 protein. This sample carries about 590,000 distinct CDR3 sequences, about 30% of them seen once, and the ten largest clones take around 14%. This clonotype was recorded many times. Its target is unknown. The V gene's germline CDR1 is MNHEY and CDR2 SVGAGI. The CDR3 runs to 15 residues. V was clipped by 5 bases and J by 5 bases, with 19 bases between them. Samples each yielded at least 5.5 micrograms of total RNA. Findings and limits, study-wide: PBMCs left unsorted prevented a conclusive naive versus antigen-experienced comparison. Not knowing donor CMV status may have confounded expanded clonotype changes.

Sample: blood. This TCR came from a woman of 80 years or more in good health. This chain links TRBV6-5 with TRBJ2-7; no definite D call. DNA for the CDR3: TGTGCCAGCAGTCTGGTGGGAAGAGGCGTCAACGAGCAGTACTTC. This translates into CASSLVGRGVNEQYF.